This passage covers 27 T cell receptor beta chains from one sample sequenced in a study of OX40 agonist ivuxolimab in advanced cancers. Library preparation was by the immunoSEQ multiplex PCR assay. Imported from immuneACCESS, the table was reduced by TCRdb to in-frame sequences with V and J called. These copies leave out some clones; in studies compared against another copy, an unresolved V gene accounts for under half, and the cause of the remainder is not known. This sample holds about 53,000 clones; over 75% were observed only once. 11% of the sample comes from the top ten. This sample comprised CD4+ or CD8+ T cells sorted from blood, obtained in a trial of the OX40 agonist ivuxolimab. These receptors all stem from an adult with an advanced solid tumor such as melanoma, head and neck, liver or kidney cancer.

V and J are TRBV15 and TRBJ1-5; a possible D gene is TRBD1 (6 bases). V was trimmed by 1 base and J by 7 bases, leaving 11 bases between them. The length of the CDR3 is 14 residues. Germline V gene sequence: CDR1 LNHNV, CDR2 YYDKDF (reference sequence). In DNA form, the CDR3 reads TGTGCCACCAGCAGAGTTGGGGGGCCACAGCCCCAGCATTTT. Protein: CATSRVGGPQPQHF.

The CDR3 is CASSLDGRENEKLFF. CDR3 DNA: TGTGCCAGCAGCTTGGATGGCCGGGAGAATGAAAAACTGTTTTTT. The gene calls are TRBV5-4 and TRBJ1-4; D gene ambiguous. Germline V gives CDR1 SGHNT, CDR2 YYREEE (reference sequence). CDR3 size: 15 residues. V dropped 0 bases and J dropped 5 bases, with 11 bases sitting between them.

The rearrangement joins TRBV11-1 to TRBJ2-3; the match to TRBD2 covers 10 bases. The V gene's germline CDR1 is SGHAT and CDR2 FQDESV (reference sequence). V dropped 2 bases and J dropped 4; count of bases not matched to a gene: 3. The CDR3 runs to 15 residues. The CDR3: CASSLLAGVADTQYF. CDR3 nucleotides: TGTGCCAGCAGCTTACTAGCGGGGGTAGCAGATACGCAGTATTTT.

The chain is built from TRBV28 and TRBJ2-7, with 10 bases identical to TRBD1. Germline V lookup: CDR1 MDHEN, CDR2 SYDVKM. The CDR3 is 15 residues long. J was trimmed by 5 bases and V by 7 bases; bases with no gene match: 11. The CDR3: CASTPGTGVRDEQYF. CDR3 DNA: TGTGCCAGCACCCCAGGGACAGGGGTTCGCGACGAGCAGTACTTC.

The chain couples TRBV18 to TRBJ2-5; possible D gene TRBD2, 6 bases. This CDR3 contains 14 residues. Germline V gives CDR1 KGHSH, CDR2 LQKENI. V dropped 3 bases and J dropped 5 bases, with 13 bases sitting between them. This CDR3 reads CASSPTRAGETQYF. As DNA, the CDR3 is TGTGCCAGCTCACCTACGAGGGCGGGGGAGACCCAGTACTTC.

J is TRBJ1-1 and V is TRBV4-2; tentative D call: TRBD1 (6 bases). CDR1 is LGHNA and CDR2 is YNFKEQ in the germline V gene. Trimming removed 2 bases at V and 0 bases at J, with 13 bases between. CDR3 size: 16 residues. CDR3 region: CASSQLGQSMNTEAFF. The CDR3 DNA is TGTGCCAGCAGCCAATTAGGACAGAGTATGAACACTGAAGCTTTCTTT.

The rearrangement joins TRBV7-2 to TRBJ1-1, with 10 nucleotides matching TRBD1. This CDR3 region has 16 residues. V shed 5 bases and J 0 bases; nucleotides not matched to a gene: 6. Germline lookup yields CDR1 SGHTA and CDR2 FQGNSA. Here the CDR3 DNA reads TGTGCCAGCAGCCCCCGACAGGGGGCTTTGAACACTGAAGCTTTCTTT. Protein sequence: CASSPRQGALNTEAFF. The variable domain in full, completed from reference TRBV7-2 and TRBJ1-1, reads GAGVSQSPSNKVTEKGKDVELRCDPISGHTALYWYRQSLGQGLEFLIYFQGNSAPDKSGLPSDRFSAERTGGSVSTLTIQRTQQEDSAVYLCASSPRQGALNTEAFFGQGTRLTVV.

This chain joins TRBV6-5 and TRBJ1-5; TRBD1 agrees at 9 bases. The CDR3 loop spans 15 amino acids. The junction had 6 bases not matched to a gene; V was cut back by 5 bases and J by 4 bases. In germline, CDR1 is MNHEY, CDR2 SVGAGI. As DNA, the CDR3 is TGTGCCAGCAGTCCCCTCGGACAGGGGAATCAGCCCCAGCATTTT. Translation gives CASSPLGQGNQPQHF.

The CDR3 DNA reads TGTGCCAGTAGTTGGGACGGCCAGACCCAGTACTTC. Its translation: CASSWDGQTQYF. The chain carries TRBV19 and TRBJ2-5; D could derive from TRBD1 or TRBD2 (5 bases each). The V end was cut by 5 bases, the J end by 6 bases, with 10 bases between. The CDR3 runs to 12 residues. Looked up from germline, CDR1 is LNHDA and CDR2 is SQIVND (reference sequence).

The rearrangement joins TRBV7-3 to TRBJ2-5; D may be TRBD1 or TRBD2 (5 bases each). This CDR3 has 14 amino acids. Trimming cost V 0 bases and J 5 bases, with 10 bases left between them. Germline V gene sequence: CDR1 SGHTA, CDR2 FQGTGA. CDR3 nucleotide sequence: TGTGCCAGCAGCTTAACTGGGGGTATGGAGACCCAGTACTTC. It encodes CASSLTGGMETQYF.

J is TRBJ1-4 and V is TRBV18, with D possibly matching TRBD1 (6 bases). V was pared by 3 bases and J by 8 bases, with 19 bases between. The length of the CDR3 is 16 residues. The germline V gene encodes CDR1 KGHSH and CDR2 LQKENI. CDR3 DNA: TGTGCCAGCTCACCGGACGTCGGGGGCAGGGACGAAAAACTGTTTTTT. Protein: CASSPDVGGRDEKLFF.

The CDR3 DNA is TGTGCCAGCAGTGACGACAGGGTTCAGAACACCTTC. As protein: CASSDDRVQNTF. The V gene is TRBV6-1, the J gene TRBJ1-2; the match to TRBD1 covers 7 bases. Germline CDR1 MNHNS, CDR2 SASEGT. The CDR3 loop spans 12 amino acids. V dropped 3 bases and J dropped 12; count of bases not matched to a gene: 7.

This clone was observed once. The chain joins TRBV5-4 to TRBJ1-6; D gene ambiguous. This CDR3 region has 16 residues. Germline CDR1 reads SGHNT; CDR2 reads YYREEE (reference sequence). V was cut by 0 bases and J by 0 bases, with 7 bases left in between. The CDR3 DNA reads as TGTGCCAGCAGCTTGGTGCAGAGCTCCTATAATTCACCCCTCCACTTT. Translated: CASSLVQSSYNSPLHF. The full variable domain, its missing parts supplied by reference TRBV5-4 and TRBJ1-6, is ETGVTQSPTHLIKTRGQQVTLRCSSQSGHNTVSWYQQALGQGPQFIFQYYREEENGRGNFPPRFSGLQFPNYSSELNVNALELDDSALYLCASSLVQSSYNSPLHFGNGTRLTVT.

The chain combines TRBV19 with TRBJ2-2, with unresolved D. The V end lost 7 bases, the J end lost 2 bases, and 14 bases lay between the germline ends. The CDR3 runs to 15 residues. Germline V gives CDR1 LNHDA, CDR2 SQIVND (reference sequence). CDR3 amino acids: CASTPWARNTGELFF. The CDR3 DNA follows: TGTGCCAGTACCCCGTGGGCCAGAAACACCGGGGAGCTGTTTTTT.

The chain carries TRBV4-2 and TRBJ2-3; unclear D gene. The V gene's germline CDR1 is LGHNA and CDR2 YNFKEQ. The CDR3 has 15 amino acids. Trimming stripped 0 bases from V and 0 bases from J, with 7 bases between. The CDR3 reads CASSQEARSTDTQYF. The CDR3, as DNA: TGTGCCAGCAGCCAAGAAGCGAGAAGCACAGATACGCAGTATTTT.

The chain links TRBV19 to TRBJ2-2; a possible D gene is TRBD2 (6 bases). Trimming left V 3 bases short and J 4 bases short, with 9 bases between. The length of the CDR3 is 14 residues. CDR1 is LNHDA, CDR2 SQIVND, per germline (reference sequence). CDR3 amino acids: CASSIGGGTGELFF. The CDR3, as DNA: TGTGCCAGTAGTATCGGGGGTGGCACCGGGGAGCTGTTTTTT.

V usage is TRBV2 and J usage is TRBJ1-1; a possible D gene is TRBD1 (5 bases). The CDR3 extends over 13 amino acids. Per germline, CDR1 SNHLY and CDR2 FYNNEI. Trimming took 3 bases from V and 2 from J, leaving 7 bases between them. CDR3 region: CASSEGGNTEAFF. The CDR3 DNA is TGTGCCAGCAGTGAGGGGGGAAACACTGAAGCTTTCTTT.

This clone showed up just once. This chain links TRBV6-5 with TRBJ2-2; tentatively, D is TRBD1 or TRBD2 (5 bases each). The V end lost 11 bases, the J end lost 6 bases, and 16 bases lay between the germline ends. Germline V gene sequence: CDR1 MNHEY, CDR2 SVGAGI. CDR3 length equals 13 residues. The CDR3, as DNA: TGTGCCGTACGGGACGAGGGCGCCGGGGAGCTGTTTTTT. Encoded protein: CAVRDEGAGELFF.

This CDR3 is CASSPLEGELFF. The CDR3 bases are TGTGCCAGCAGCCCCCTTGAAGGGGAGCTGTTTTTT. The rearrangement links TRBV7-9 to TRBJ2-2; D is ambiguous. The CDR3 contains 12 residues. From germline, CDR1 is SEHNR and CDR2 FQNEAQ (reference sequence). V lost 5 bases and J lost 8, with 9 bases in between.

The chain joins TRBV9 to TRBJ2-2; D perhaps matches TRBD1 (6 bases). Trimming cost V 0 bases and J 1 base, with 7 bases left between them. Germline values: CDR1 SGDLS, CDR2 YYNGEE. This CDR3 region has 15 residues. CDR3: CASSVVQGNTGELFF. CDR3 coding DNA: TGTGCCAGCAGCGTAGTACAGGGGAACACCGGGGAGCTGTTTTTT.

This chain connects TRBV5-4 to TRBJ1-1; tentatively, D is TRBD1 (5 bases). CDR1 and CDR2 from the germline V gene are SGHNT and YYREEE (reference sequence). V lost 0 bases and J lost 1, with 10 bases in between. CDR3 size: 15 residues. CDR3 loop: CASSLGGTTNTEAFF. In DNA, the CDR3 is TGTGCCAGCAGCTTGGGGGGGACCACGAACACTGAAGCTTTCTTT.

Note on this clone: The same CDR3 arises from other DNA sequences in this sample as well. The rearrangement joins TRBV5-1 to TRBJ2-3; 11 bases are a match to TRBD1. Germline CDR1 is SGHRS and CDR2 is YFSETQ. V lost 4 bases, J lost 3 bases, and 1 base stayed unmatched. The CDR3 consists of 14 residues. The CDR3 DNA reads TGCGCCAGCAGCGGGACAGGGGGAACAGATACGCAGTATTTT. Protein product: CASSGTGGTDTQYF.

The CDR3 loop reads CASSLGGASYNEQFF. Written as DNA, the CDR3 is TGTGCCAGCAGCTTAGGGGGGGCCTCCTACAATGAGCAGTTCTTC. The chain links TRBV7-8 to TRBJ2-1; D is perhaps TRBD1 or TRBD2 (6 bases each). Germline CDR1 reads SGHVS; CDR2 reads FQNEAQ. The length of the CDR3 is 15 residues. The V and J ends lost 1 base and 0 bases respectively, with 7 bases between them.

The rearrangement joins TRBV10-3 to TRBJ2-3; possibly TRBD1 for D (6 bases). This CDR3 comprises 16 residues. The germline gives CDR1 ENHRY, CDR2 SYGVKD. Deletions cut 4 bases from V and 0 bases from J, with 14 bases between. DNA of the CDR3: TGTGCCATCAGTGTAGGGACACTTTCTAGCACAGATACGCAGTATTTT. The encoded protein is CAISVGTLSSTDTQYF.

The chain recombines TRBV18 with TRBJ2-5, with D perhaps TRBD1 or TRBD2 (6 bases each). Germline V CDR1 and CDR2: KGHSH, LQKENI. Trimming removed 1 base from V and 5 bases from J, with 8 bases in between. The CDR3 length is 13 residues. CDR3 region: CASSPRRGETQYF. CDR3 coding DNA: TGTGCCAGCTCACCACGGAGGGGGGAGACCCAGTACTTC.

The rearrangement links TRBV20-1 to TRBJ2-5; 7 bases align to TRBD2. This CDR3 region has 10 residues. Trimming took 6 bases from V and 11 from J; bases not matched to a gene: 6. The germline CDR1 and CDR2 sequences are DFQATT and SNEGSKA (reference sequence). The CDR3 sequence: CSASAGSQYF. The DNA for the CDR3 is TGCAGTGCCTCAGCGGGGTCACAGTACTTC.

The V gene is TRBV29-1, the J gene TRBJ1-4, with a possible D match to TRBD1 (5 bases). Trimming shortened V by 6 bases and J by 3 bases, and 11 bases separated the two germline ends. The CDR3 has 13 residues. Germline V lookup: CDR1 SQVTM, CDR2 ANQGSEA. The CDR3 sequence is CSVAGSANEKLFF. The DNA of the CDR3 is TGCAGCGTGGCAGGGAGTGCTAATGAAAAACTGTTTTTT.